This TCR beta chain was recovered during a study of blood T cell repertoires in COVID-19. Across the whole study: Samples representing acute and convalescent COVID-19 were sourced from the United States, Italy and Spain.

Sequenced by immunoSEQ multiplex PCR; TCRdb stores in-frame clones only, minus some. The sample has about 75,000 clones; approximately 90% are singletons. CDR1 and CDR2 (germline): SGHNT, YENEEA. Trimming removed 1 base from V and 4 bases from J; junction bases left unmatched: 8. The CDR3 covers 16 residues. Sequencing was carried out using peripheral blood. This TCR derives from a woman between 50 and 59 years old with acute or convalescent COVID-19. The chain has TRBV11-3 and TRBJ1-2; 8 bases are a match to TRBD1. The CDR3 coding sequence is TGTGCCAGCAGCTTAGGCCGCAGGGGGCGCGGCTATGGCTACACCTTC. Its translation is CASSLGRRGRGYGYTF.